This is a list of T cell receptor beta chains from one sample in a study of T cell responses to AZD1222 COVID-19 vaccine. Here immunoSEQ multiplex PCR was the method, and the copy in TCRdb shows in-frame clones only, minus some. This sample has 120,000 to 150,000 clones; 85% to 90% occur once, and the top ten carry 1.6%. Sample: peripheral blood, taken 28 days after the second AZD1222 dose. The receptors derive from an adult who received the AZD1222 COVID-19 vaccine. Both conserved end residues are part of each CDR3. The order of the fields is J gene, clone size, D gene, V gene, CDR3 protein, CDR3 DNA. D genes are given only for firm matches. The size field is filled for only some rows; it gives once, few, many or a size class.

j_call: TRBJ2-2
clone_size: .
d_call: TRBD2
v_call: TRBV11-2
cdr3_aa: CASRSGTSGDGELFF
cdr3_nt: TGTGCCAGCAGGTCCGGGACTAGCGGGGACGGGGAGCTGTTTTTT

j_call: TRBJ2-2
clone_size: .
d_call: .
v_call: TRBV6-6
cdr3_aa: CASGAGELFF
cdr3_nt: TGTGCCAGCGGCGCCGGGGAGCTGTTTTTT

j_call: TRBJ2-2
clone_size: .
d_call: TRBD2
v_call: TRBV5-1
cdr3_aa: CASTGTSGRATGELFF
cdr3_nt: TGCGCCAGCACCGGGACTAGCGGGAGGGCCACCGGGGAGCTGTTTTTT

j_call: TRBJ1-4
clone_size: .
d_call: .
v_call: TRBV6-5
cdr3_aa: CASHSRGYNEKLFF
cdr3_nt: TGTGCCAGCCATTCCAGGGGCTATAATGAAAAACTGTTTTTT

j_call: TRBJ2-7
clone_size: .
d_call: .
v_call: TRBV19
cdr3_aa: CASSGQRPTYEQYF
cdr3_nt: TGTGCCAGTAGTGGACAGAGACCCACCTACGAGCAGTACTTC

j_call: TRBJ1-2
clone_size: .
d_call: .
v_call: TRBV28
cdr3_aa: CASSGTDNYGYTF
cdr3_nt: TGTGCCAGCAGCGGGACTGATAACTATGGCTACACCTTC

j_call: TRBJ1-2
clone_size: .
d_call: .
v_call: TRBV5-4
cdr3_aa: CASSLLGNGYTF
cdr3_nt: TGTGCCAGCAGCTTGTTGGGGAATGGCTACACCTTC

j_call: TRBJ1-1
clone_size: .
d_call: .
v_call: TRBV12-3/TRBV12-4
cdr3_aa: CASSSSTGFVFF
cdr3_nt: TGTGCCAGCAGTTCCTCTACAGGGTTTGTTTTCTTT

j_call: TRBJ1-4
clone_size: .
d_call: .
v_call: TRBV30
cdr3_aa: CAWKGTPAEKLFF
cdr3_nt: TGTGCCTGGAAGGGGACACCAGCGGAAAAACTGTTTTTT

j_call: TRBJ2-7
clone_size: .
d_call: .
v_call: TRBV10-3
cdr3_aa: CATSGVWEQYF
cdr3_nt: TGTGCCACATCGGGAGTGTGGGAGCAGTACTTC

j_call: TRBJ1-3
clone_size: .
d_call: .
v_call: TRBV14
cdr3_aa: CASSQVRNPSGNTIYF
cdr3_nt: TGTGCCAGCAGCCAAGTTCGGAACCCCTCTGGAAACACCATATATTTT

j_call: TRBJ2-1
clone_size: .
d_call: .
v_call: TRBV19
cdr3_aa: CASSRGSPANEQFF
cdr3_nt: TGTGCCAGTAGTAGAGGTAGCCCAGCCAATGAGCAGTTCTTC

j_call: TRBJ1-1
clone_size: .
d_call: .
v_call: TRBV28
cdr3_aa: CASSPQSRTEAFF
cdr3_nt: TGTGCCAGCAGTCCTCAGTCGAGGACTGAAGCTTTCTTT

j_call: TRBJ1-3
clone_size: .
d_call: .
v_call: TRBV2
cdr3_aa: CASSPTVGSSGNTIYF
cdr3_nt: TGTGCCAGCAGCCCAACGGTGGGGAGCTCTGGAAACACCATATATTTT

j_call: TRBJ1-4
clone_size: .
d_call: TRBD1
v_call: TRBV7-6
cdr3_aa: CASSSGTGIVREKLFF
cdr3_nt: TGTGCCAGCAGCTCCGGGACAGGGATCGTGAGAGAAAAACTGTTTTTT

j_call: TRBJ2-3
clone_size: .
d_call: TRBD2
v_call: TRBV29-1
cdr3_aa: CSVGGERDDTQYF
cdr3_nt: TGCAGCGTGGGCGGGGAGCGGGACGATACGCAGTATTTT

j_call: TRBJ2-7
clone_size: .
d_call: .
v_call: TRBV9
cdr3_aa: CASSTSGTPYEQYF
cdr3_nt: TGTGCCAGCAGCACCTCCGGGACACCCTACGAGCAGTACTTC

j_call: TRBJ2-1
clone_size: .
d_call: TRBD2
v_call: TRBV28
cdr3_aa: CASTVAGDNEQFF
cdr3_nt: TGTGCCAGCACCGTAGCGGGGGACAATGAGCAGTTCTTC

j_call: TRBJ1-2
clone_size: once
d_call: .
v_call: TRBV6-5
cdr3_aa: CASSSPRGVRGRGYTF
cdr3_nt: TGTGCCAGCAGTTCCCCTCGCGGTGTCAGGGGAAGGGGCTACACCTTC

j_call: TRBJ2-1
clone_size: .
d_call: .
v_call: TRBV4-3
cdr3_aa: CASSQATGTSSHNEQFF
cdr3_nt: TGCGCCAGCAGCCAGGCTACCGGAACTAGCTCCCACAATGAGCAGTTCTTC

j_call: TRBJ2-5
clone_size: few
d_call: .
v_call: TRBV5-8
cdr3_aa: CASSFRFQETQYF
cdr3_nt: TGTGCCAGCAGCTTCAGGTTCCAAGAGACCCAGTACTTC

j_call: TRBJ1-1
clone_size: .
d_call: TRBD1
v_call: TRBV29-1
cdr3_aa: CSVEGGGFAEAFF
cdr3_nt: TGCAGCGTTGAGGGAGGGGGCTTTGCTGAAGCTTTCTTT

j_call: TRBJ2-3
clone_size: .
d_call: TRBD2
v_call: TRBV6-5
cdr3_aa: CASSLGSGADTQYF
cdr3_nt: TGTGCCAGCAGTTTAGGTAGCGGGGCAGATACGCAGTATTTT

j_call: TRBJ2-3
clone_size: .
d_call: .
v_call: TRBV3-1/TRBV3-2
cdr3_aa: CASSQGALSPTDTQYF
cdr3_nt: TGTGCCAGCAGCCAAGGCGCGCTTTCTCCCACAGATACGCAGTATTTT

j_call: TRBJ1-5
clone_size: .
d_call: .
v_call: TRBV6-5
cdr3_aa: CASSYEWGDQPQHF
cdr3_nt: TGTGCCAGCAGTTACGAGTGGGGGGATCAGCCCCAGCATTTT

j_call: TRBJ2-4
clone_size: .
d_call: TRBD1
v_call: TRBV9
cdr3_aa: CASSVGRTGQNIQYF
cdr3_nt: TGTGCCAGCAGCGTAGGGAGGACAGGTCAAAACATTCAGTACTTC

j_call: TRBJ2-7
clone_size: .
d_call: .
v_call: TRBV24-1
cdr3_aa: CATSDSGRGGLHEQYF
cdr3_nt: TGTGCCACCAGTGATTCGGGCAGGGGCGGTTTACACGAGCAGTACTTC

j_call: TRBJ2-5
clone_size: .
d_call: TRBD2
v_call: TRBV7-9
cdr3_aa: CASSFNGRAQETQYF
cdr3_nt: TGTGCCAGCAGCTTTAACGGGAGGGCCCAGGAGACCCAGTACTTC

j_call: TRBJ1-1
clone_size: medium-sized
d_call: TRBD1
v_call: TRBV2
cdr3_aa: CASRTTGMNTEAFF
cdr3_nt: TGTGCCAGCAGGACGACAGGGATGAACACTGAAGCTTTCTTT

j_call: TRBJ1-1
clone_size: .
d_call: .
v_call: TRBV7-9
cdr3_aa: CASLQVNTEAFF
cdr3_nt: TGTGCCAGCCTTCAGGTGAACACTGAAGCTTTCTTT

j_call: TRBJ2-1
clone_size: .
d_call: .
v_call: TRBV12-3/TRBV12-4
cdr3_aa: CASRGTGDEQFF
cdr3_nt: TGTGCCAGCAGAGGGACCGGAGATGAGCAGTTCTTC

j_call: TRBJ2-2
clone_size: .
d_call: .
v_call: TRBV7-9
cdr3_aa: CASSLVVTHTGELFF
cdr3_nt: TGTGCCAGCAGCTTAGTAGTCACACACACCGGGGAGCTGTTTTTT

j_call: TRBJ1-6
clone_size: .
d_call: .
v_call: TRBV18
cdr3_aa: CASSHEQGIHFHF
cdr3_nt: TGTGCCAGCTCACACGAACAGGGAATACACTTCCACTTT

j_call: TRBJ1-3
clone_size: .
d_call: .
v_call: TRBV30
cdr3_aa: CAWAASGNTIYF
cdr3_nt: TGTGCCTGGGCGGCCTCTGGAAACACCATATATTTT

j_call: TRBJ1-5
clone_size: .
d_call: .
v_call: TRBV24-1
cdr3_aa: CATSRQSSNQPQHF
cdr3_nt: TGTGCCACCAGTCGACAGTCTAGCAATCAGCCCCAGCATTTT

j_call: TRBJ1-5
clone_size: .
d_call: .
v_call: TRBV9
cdr3_aa: CASSVGADSNQPQHF
cdr3_nt: TGTGCCAGCAGCGTAGGGGCAGATAGCAATCAGCCCCAGCATTTT

j_call: TRBJ2-5
clone_size: .
d_call: .
v_call: TRBV6-5
cdr3_aa: CASTPFSGGRETQYF
cdr3_nt: TGTGCCAGCACCCCGTTCTCGGGGGGCAGGGAGACCCAGTACTTC

j_call: TRBJ1-3
clone_size: .
d_call: TRBD1
v_call: TRBV9
cdr3_aa: CASSVSQGAGNTIYF
cdr3_nt: TGTGCCAGCAGCGTAAGTCAGGGGGCCGGAAACACCATATATTTT

j_call: TRBJ1-1
clone_size: .
d_call: TRBD1
v_call: TRBV10-3
cdr3_aa: CAISESGQGTEAFF
cdr3_nt: TGTGCCATCAGTGAGTCAGGACAGGGGACTGAAGCTTTCTTT

j_call: TRBJ2-7
clone_size: .
d_call: TRBD2
v_call: TRBV30
cdr3_aa: CAWSRGLASSYEQYF
cdr3_nt: TGTGCCTGGAGTAGGGGACTAGCGAGCTCCTACGAGCAGTACTTC

j_call: TRBJ2-7
clone_size: .
d_call: TRBD2
v_call: TRBV11-1
cdr3_aa: CASTPREWSSYEQYF
cdr3_nt: TGTGCCAGCACTCCGCGGGAGTGGAGCTCCTACGAGCAGTACTTC

j_call: TRBJ2-1
clone_size: .
d_call: TRBD2
v_call: TRBV24-1
cdr3_aa: CATSVGGTEISSQFF
cdr3_nt: TGTGCCACCAGTGTCGGGGGGACGGAAATTTCCTCTCAGTTCTTC

j_call: TRBJ2-7
clone_size: .
d_call: TRBD2
v_call: TRBV29-1
cdr3_aa: CSVEVAGRPAYEQYF
cdr3_nt: TGCAGCGTTGAGGTAGCGGGAAGGCCGGCCTACGAGCAGTACTTC

j_call: TRBJ2-3
clone_size: .
d_call: .
v_call: TRBV11-3
cdr3_aa: CASSLGSTRLTDTQYF
cdr3_nt: TGTGCCAGCAGCTTAGGTTCTACCAGGCTCACAGATACGCAGTATTTT

j_call: TRBJ1-1
clone_size: .
d_call: .
v_call: TRBV2
cdr3_aa: CASRAGEEGGSAFF
cdr3_nt: TGTGCCAGCAGGGCAGGGGAGGAGGGAGGTTCAGCTTTCTTT

j_call: TRBJ1-2
clone_size: .
d_call: .
v_call: TRBV19
cdr3_aa: CASSTTGNYGYTF
cdr3_nt: TGTGCCAGTAGTACCACGGGGAACTATGGCTACACCTTC

j_call: TRBJ1-5
clone_size: .
d_call: .
v_call: TRBV7-8
cdr3_aa: CASSLAGQSGNQPQHF
cdr3_nt: TGTGCCAGCAGCTTAGCCGGACAGTCGGGCAATCAGCCCCAGCATTTT

j_call: TRBJ1-1
clone_size: .
d_call: .
v_call: TRBV19
cdr3_aa: CASSIGGRNTEAFF
cdr3_nt: TGTGCCAGTAGTATCGGCGGCAGAAACACTGAAGCTTTCTTT

j_call: TRBJ1-5
clone_size: .
d_call: TRBD1
v_call: TRBV30
cdr3_aa: CAWSRRGPRNQPQHF
cdr3_nt: TGTGCCTGGAGTCGGAGGGGGCCTCGCAATCAGCCCCAGCATTTT

j_call: TRBJ1-4
clone_size: .
d_call: TRBD1
v_call: TRBV4-2
cdr3_aa: CASSQEMTGRDEKLFF
cdr3_nt: TGTGCCAGCAGCCAAGAGATGACAGGGAGGGATGAAAAACTGTTTTTT

j_call: TRBJ2-5
clone_size: .
d_call: .
v_call: TRBV3-1/TRBV3-2
cdr3_aa: CASSQDRIQETQYF
cdr3_nt: TGTGCCAGCAGCCAAGATCGGATCCAAGAGACCCAGTACTTC

j_call: TRBJ1-5
clone_size: .
d_call: TRBD1
v_call: TRBV7-3
cdr3_aa: CASSQDREQPQHF
cdr3_nt: TGTGCCAGCAGTCAGGACAGGGAACAGCCCCAGCATTTT

j_call: TRBJ2-3
clone_size: .
d_call: .
v_call: TRBV12-5
cdr3_aa: CASGLTGLTDTQYF
cdr3_nt: TGTGCTAGTGGTTTGACAGGACTCACAGATACGCAGTATTTT

j_call: TRBJ2-7
clone_size: .
d_call: TRBD2
v_call: TRBV10-3
cdr3_aa: CAIRTSPSSYEQYF
cdr3_nt: TGTGCCATCAGGACTAGCCCAAGCTCCTACGAGCAGTACTTC

j_call: TRBJ2-3
clone_size: .
d_call: TRBD2
v_call: TRBV5-1
cdr3_aa: CASSLRASGVSDTQYF
cdr3_nt: TGCGCCAGCAGCTTAAGGGCTAGCGGGGTTAGCGATACGCAGTATTTT

j_call: TRBJ1-6
clone_size: .
d_call: TRBD1
v_call: TRBV28
cdr3_aa: CASSSRGPDNSPLHF
cdr3_nt: TGTGCCAGCAGTTCCAGGGGGCCCGATAATTCACCCCTCCACTTT

j_call: TRBJ1-2
clone_size: .
d_call: .
v_call: TRBV6-5
cdr3_aa: CASSYGGTYGYTF
cdr3_nt: TGTGCCAGCAGTTACGGGGGGACTTATGGCTACACCTTC

j_call: TRBJ1-2
clone_size: .
d_call: .
v_call: TRBV7-9
cdr3_aa: CASTSTPGYGYTF
cdr3_nt: TGTGCCAGCACCTCCACCCCAGGGTATGGCTACACCTTC